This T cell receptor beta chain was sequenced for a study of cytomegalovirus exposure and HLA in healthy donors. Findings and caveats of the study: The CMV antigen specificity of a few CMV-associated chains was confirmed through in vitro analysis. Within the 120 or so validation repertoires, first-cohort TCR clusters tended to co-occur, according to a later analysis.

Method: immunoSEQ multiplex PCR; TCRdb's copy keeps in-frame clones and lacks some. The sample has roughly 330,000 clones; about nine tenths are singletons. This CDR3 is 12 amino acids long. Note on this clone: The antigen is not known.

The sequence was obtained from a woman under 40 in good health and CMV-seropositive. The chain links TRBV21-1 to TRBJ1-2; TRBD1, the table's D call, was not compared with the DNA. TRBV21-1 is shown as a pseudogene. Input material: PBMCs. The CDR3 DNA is TGTGCCAGCATGCGACCAGGGTGCGGCTACACCTTC. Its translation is CASMRPGCGYTF.